These T cell receptor beta chains were read from a single sample in a study of control samples from healthy donors and cancer patients. Using immunoSEQ multiplex PCR, the repertoire was profiled, and TCRdb retains in-frame clones only, with some absent. The sample has some 140,000 clones; approximately 90% are singletons. What was sequenced was blood. The origin of the receptors is a woman in her thirties in good health. Both conserved end residues are part of each CDR3. Each record gives: V gene, D gene, clone size, J gene, CDR3 DNA, CDR3 protein. The D gene is left open where the match is weak. Size is stated for part of the rows, as once, few or many counts, or as a class when the clone is expanded.

v_call: TRBV30; d_call: .; clone_size: once; j_call: TRBJ1-6; cdr3_nt: TGTGCCTGGAGGGTTGGCCGTTGGGAGTCACCCCTCCACTTT; cdr3_aa: CAWRVGRWESPLHF
v_call: TRBV2; d_call: .; clone_size: .; j_call: TRBJ1-6; cdr3_nt: TGTGCCAGCACCCCGGGGACCGGTTCACCCCTCCACTTT; cdr3_aa: CASTPGTGSPLHF
v_call: TRBV25-1; d_call: .; clone_size: .; j_call: TRBJ2-7; cdr3_nt: TGTGCCGTCGCAGCCGCGTCACCCTACGAGCAGTACTTC; cdr3_aa: CAVAAASPYEQYF
v_call: TRBV7-9; d_call: .; clone_size: .; j_call: TRBJ2-1; cdr3_nt: TGTGCCAGCAGCTTAGGGCCCGGGGGCAATGAGCAGTTCTTC; cdr3_aa: CASSLGPGGNEQFF
v_call: TRBV11-2; d_call: .; clone_size: .; j_call: TRBJ1-6; cdr3_nt: TGTGCCAGCAGCATCAGGGTCGATTCACCCCTCCACTTT; cdr3_aa: CASSIRVDSPLHF
v_call: TRBV29-1; d_call: TRBD1; clone_size: .; j_call: TRBJ2-2; cdr3_nt: TGCAGCGTTGCGACAGGGGTGCGGACCGGGGAGCTGTTTTTT; cdr3_aa: CSVATGVRTGELFF
v_call: TRBV28; d_call: TRBD1; clone_size: .; j_call: TRBJ2-1; cdr3_nt: TGTGCCAGCAGTTTCCCAGGACAGGGGGCCCTCTTC; cdr3_aa: CASSFPGQGALF
v_call: TRBV7-9; d_call: .; clone_size: once; j_call: TRBJ2-5; cdr3_nt: TGTGCCAGCAGCCGATGGGGGGAGACCCAGTACTTC; cdr3_aa: CASSRWGETQYF
v_call: TRBV5-1; d_call: .; clone_size: once; j_call: TRBJ2-2; cdr3_nt: TGCGCCAGCAGCTTGGAGGGGAACGGGGAGCTGTTTTTT; cdr3_aa: CASSLEGNGELFF
v_call: TRBV24-1; d_call: .; clone_size: .; j_call: TRBJ2-7; cdr3_nt: TGTGCCACCAGTGCGGCTGGATCCTACGAGCAGTACTTC; cdr3_aa: CATSAAGSYEQYF
v_call: TRBV18; d_call: TRBD1; clone_size: .; j_call: TRBJ1-1; cdr3_nt: TGTGCCAGCTCGGTTGCAGGGGGGCAGAACACTGAAGCTTTCTTT; cdr3_aa: CASSVAGGQNTEAFF
v_call: TRBV20-1; d_call: .; clone_size: .; j_call: TRBJ2-1; cdr3_nt: TGCAGTGCTGCTAAGGGCAATGAGCAGTTCTTC; cdr3_aa: CSAAKGNEQFF
v_call: TRBV5-1; d_call: .; clone_size: .; j_call: TRBJ2-7; cdr3_nt: TGCGCCAGCAGCGTGGGCAGGGGGGAAAGCGAGCAGTACTTC; cdr3_aa: CASSVGRGESEQYF
v_call: TRBV5-4; d_call: .; clone_size: .; j_call: TRBJ2-1; cdr3_nt: TGTGCCAGCAGCTTGCCCATTCCGAACAATGAGCAGTTCTTC; cdr3_aa: CASSLPIPNNEQFF
v_call: TRBV29-1; d_call: TRBD1; clone_size: .; j_call: TRBJ1-1; cdr3_nt: TGCAGCGGGGCGACAGGGGGTAGGACTGAAGCTTTCTTT; cdr3_aa: CSGATGGRTEAFF
v_call: TRBV6-5; d_call: TRBD2; clone_size: .; j_call: TRBJ2-7; cdr3_nt: TGTGCCAGCAGTTTCAGCGGGAGCATCTCCGAGCAGTACTTC; cdr3_aa: CASSFSGSISEQYF
v_call: TRBV3-1/TRBV3-2; d_call: .; clone_size: .; j_call: TRBJ1-6; cdr3_nt: TGTGCCAGCAGCTCCGGGACAACTAATTCACCCCTCCACTTT; cdr3_aa: CASSSGTTNSPLHF
v_call: TRBV19; d_call: TRBD1; clone_size: .; j_call: TRBJ1-6; cdr3_nt: TGTGCCAGTAGTATTTTCAGGGGACAGGGTCCAAATAATTCACCCCTCCACTTT; cdr3_aa: CASSIFRGQGPNNSPLHF
v_call: TRBV29-1; d_call: .; clone_size: .; j_call: TRBJ1-1; cdr3_nt: TGCAGCGTTGAAGATTCGCGAGGGGGGAGGGTTACTGAAGCTTTCTTT; cdr3_aa: CSVEDSRGGRVTEAFF
v_call: TRBV5-4; d_call: TRBD2; clone_size: .; j_call: TRBJ2-4; cdr3_nt: TGTGCCAGCAGCTTCGACACTAGCGGGAACATTCAGTACTTC; cdr3_aa: CASSFDTSGNIQYF
v_call: TRBV5-1; d_call: .; clone_size: .; j_call: TRBJ1-1; cdr3_nt: TGCGCCAGCCATATCTGGGTGAACACTGAAGCTTTCTTT; cdr3_aa: CASHIWVNTEAFF
v_call: TRBV18; d_call: TRBD1; clone_size: .; j_call: TRBJ2-7; cdr3_nt: TGTGCCAGCTCACCTCTGGGACAGGGAGGTTACGAGCAGTACTTC; cdr3_aa: CASSPLGQGGYEQYF
v_call: TRBV12-1; d_call: .; clone_size: .; j_call: TRBJ2-1; cdr3_nt: TGTGCCAGCAGCTCCCATCGTGCTAGTTTCCCCTACAATGAGCAGTTCTTC; cdr3_aa: CASSSHRASFPYNEQFF
v_call: TRBV11-2; d_call: .; clone_size: .; j_call: TRBJ2-1; cdr3_nt: TGTGCCAGCAGCTTAGTCCCGGGGAGCTCCTACAATGAGCAGTTCTTC; cdr3_aa: CASSLVPGSSYNEQFF
v_call: TRBV4-1; d_call: .; clone_size: .; j_call: TRBJ2-7; cdr3_nt: TGCGCCAGCAGCCAAGTCCACCTACCGGCCTACGAGCAGTACTTC; cdr3_aa: CASSQVHLPAYEQYF
v_call: TRBV6-5; d_call: TRBD1; clone_size: .; j_call: TRBJ1-1; cdr3_nt: TGTGCCAGCAGCACCCGGGACAGTAACACTGAAGCTTTCTTT; cdr3_aa: CASSTRDSNTEAFF
v_call: TRBV29-1; d_call: .; clone_size: .; j_call: TRBJ1-1; cdr3_nt: TGCAGCGTTGTAGGGGGGAACACTGAAGCTTTCTTT; cdr3_aa: CSVVGGNTEAFF
v_call: TRBV5-4; d_call: TRBD2; clone_size: .; j_call: TRBJ2-7; cdr3_nt: TGTGCCGGCAGCTTGGGGGCTAGCGGGATCCCCTACGAGCAGTACTTC; cdr3_aa: CAGSLGASGIPYEQYF
v_call: TRBV2; d_call: TRBD2; clone_size: .; j_call: TRBJ2-7; cdr3_nt: TGTGCCAGCAGTGAGTTACGTCTAGCGGCGGACTGGCAGTACTTC; cdr3_aa: CASSELRLAADWQYF
v_call: TRBV6-5; d_call: TRBD2; clone_size: .; j_call: TRBJ2-1; cdr3_nt: TGTGCCAGCACGAGCGGGAGGGCCGTATATGAGCAGTTCTTC; cdr3_aa: CASTSGRAVYEQFF
v_call: TRBV10-1; d_call: .; clone_size: .; j_call: TRBJ1-4; cdr3_nt: TGCGCCAGCAGACCAGGGACGGGTCCGAATGAAAAACTGTTTTTT; cdr3_aa: CASRPGTGPNEKLFF
v_call: TRBV29-1; d_call: .; clone_size: .; j_call: TRBJ1-1; cdr3_nt: TGCAGCGTTGAAACAGGGACCACTGAAGCTTTCTTT; cdr3_aa: CSVETGTTEAFF
v_call: TRBV10-2; d_call: TRBD1; clone_size: .; j_call: TRBJ2-5; cdr3_nt: TGCGCCAGCAGTGCAGGGGGTGGGTGGTACTTC; cdr3_aa: CASSAGGGWYF
v_call: TRBV27; d_call: .; clone_size: .; j_call: TRBJ2-5; cdr3_nt: TGTGCCAGCAGTCCACCCAATAGGGCATGGGAGACCCAGTACTTC; cdr3_aa: CASSPPNRAWETQYF
v_call: TRBV15; d_call: .; clone_size: .; j_call: TRBJ1-1; cdr3_nt: TGTGCCACCAGCAGAGATGCTCCCCTGCGGATTAACACTGAAGCTTTCTTT; cdr3_aa: CATSRDAPLRINTEAFF
v_call: TRBV7-2; d_call: .; clone_size: .; j_call: TRBJ1-1; cdr3_nt: TGTGCCAGCAGCTCACCCCTGACCGGGAACACTGAAGCTTTCTTT; cdr3_aa: CASSSPLTGNTEAFF
v_call: TRBV30; d_call: TRBD1; clone_size: few; j_call: TRBJ2-3; cdr3_nt: TGTGCCTGGACCCTCAAGCCGGGACAGGGGGCCCCAGATACGCAGTATTTT; cdr3_aa: CAWTLKPGQGAPDTQYF
v_call: TRBV19; d_call: TRBD1; clone_size: .; j_call: TRBJ1-2; cdr3_nt: TGTGCCAGTAGCCGACTAGGGACAGTAGGTGGCTACACCTTC; cdr3_aa: CASSRLGTVGGYTF
v_call: TRBV10-3; d_call: .; clone_size: .; j_call: TRBJ1-2; cdr3_nt: TGTGCCATCACCACCTCTACACAGGGTTCCTATGGCTACACCTTC; cdr3_aa: CAITTSTQGSYGYTF
v_call: TRBV5-4; d_call: .; clone_size: .; j_call: TRBJ2-1; cdr3_nt: TGTGCCAGCAGCCCCCAGGACTTGGGACGCAATGAGCAGTTCTTC; cdr3_aa: CASSPQDLGRNEQFF
v_call: TRBV19; d_call: .; clone_size: .; j_call: TRBJ2-6; cdr3_nt: TGTGCCAGTAGTATGTTCACAGGAGCTGGGGCCAACGTCCTGACTTTC; cdr3_aa: CASSMFTGAGANVLTF
v_call: TRBV30; d_call: TRBD1; clone_size: .; j_call: TRBJ1-1; cdr3_nt: TGTGCCTGGAGCGAGACCGGGACAGGGTCAGCTGAAGCTTTCTTT; cdr3_aa: CAWSETGTGSAEAFF
v_call: TRBV3-1/TRBV3-2; d_call: TRBD1; clone_size: .; j_call: TRBJ1-1; cdr3_nt: TGTGCCAGCAGCAAACAGGGGGGTTTCACTGAAGCTTTCTTT; cdr3_aa: CASSKQGGFTEAFF
v_call: TRBV6-1; d_call: TRBD1; clone_size: .; j_call: TRBJ1-2; cdr3_nt: TGTGCCAGCAGTATCGGACAGGGCCGTGGCTACACCTTC; cdr3_aa: CASSIGQGRGYTF
v_call: TRBV19; d_call: TRBD2; clone_size: .; j_call: TRBJ2-2; cdr3_nt: TGTGCCAGTAGTATTGGGGCTAGCGGTACCGGGGAGCTGTTTTTT; cdr3_aa: CASSIGASGTGELFF
v_call: TRBV28; d_call: .; clone_size: .; j_call: TRBJ1-1; cdr3_nt: TGTGCCAGCAGTTTAGGTCGCGTTCCGAACACTGAAGCTTTCTTT; cdr3_aa: CASSLGRVPNTEAFF
v_call: TRBV11-2; d_call: .; clone_size: .; j_call: TRBJ1-3; cdr3_nt: TGTGCCAGCAGCTTTGGGGGCTCTGGAAACACCATATATTTT; cdr3_aa: CASSFGGSGNTIYF
v_call: TRBV3-1/TRBV3-2; d_call: .; clone_size: .; j_call: TRBJ2-1; cdr3_nt: TGTGCCAGCAGCCAAGGGACGAAGGGTGAGCAGTTCTTC; cdr3_aa: CASSQGTKGEQFF
v_call: TRBV18; d_call: TRBD2; clone_size: .; j_call: TRBJ2-1; cdr3_nt: TGTGCCAGCTCACCTTTGGCTAGCGGGAGGGCCGGGAATGAGCAGTTCTTC; cdr3_aa: CASSPLASGRAGNEQFF
v_call: TRBV6-1; d_call: .; clone_size: once; j_call: TRBJ2-5; cdr3_nt: TGTGCCAGCAGTGAAATATTCCGGGGAAGGGGAGAGACCCAGTACTTC; cdr3_aa: CASSEIFRGRGETQYF
v_call: TRBV7-9; d_call: TRBD1; clone_size: once; j_call: TRBJ2-7; cdr3_nt: TGTGCCAGCAGCCCAACCATGACAGGGGGCGGCTACGAGCAGTACTTC; cdr3_aa: CASSPTMTGGGYEQYF
v_call: TRBV11-3; d_call: .; clone_size: .; j_call: TRBJ2-1; cdr3_nt: TGTGCCAGCAGCTTAGATACCCACCCGTACTCCTACAATGAGCAGTTCTTC; cdr3_aa: CASSLDTHPYSYNEQFF